Sequencing of this TCR beta chain was carried out in a study of CD8+ T cells in alopecia areata. Study-wide context: Patients in the treated group were given tofacitinib by mouth, 5 to 10 mg twice a day. Whole-study findings and limits: The link between baseline CD8+ expansion and response remains uncertain with one nonresponder. Lesional scalp, notably in alopecia totalis/universalis, had clonality above that of normal scalp.

The treatment: oral pan-JAK inhibitor, 5-10 mg twice daily. Extracted RNA was reverse transcribed into cDNA, the sequencing template. Data came from immunoSEQ multiplex PCR; TCRdb stores just in-frame clones and leaves some out. The table lists 200,000 to 250,000 clones, just over 65% of them singletons, with around 1.3% in the top ten. Turning to this clone: Its matching antigen is unknown.

This CDR3 has 15 residues. CDR1 and CDR2 from the germline V gene are SQVTM and ANQGSEA. The V and J ends lost 4 bases and 1 base respectively, with 16 bases between them. The sequence came from a human donor with alopecia areata. V is TRBV29-1 and J is TRBJ2-5, with D tentatively TRBD1 (6 bases). The sequencing here drew on CD4+ T cells sorted from blood, taken between weeks 44 and 45, from a patient treated with tofacitinib. CDR3 protein: CSVVGGRGSQETQYF. The CDR3 DNA reads TGCAGCGTTGTAGGTGGCAGGGGATCCCAAGAGACCCAGTACTTC. The complete variable domain, with remaining parts taken from reference TRBV29-1 and TRBJ2-5, reads SAVISQKPSRDICQRGTSLTIQCQVDSQVTMMFWYRQQPGQSLTLIATANQGSEATYESGFVIDKFPISRPNLTFSTLTVSNMSPEDSSIYLCSVVGGRGSQETQYFGPGTRLLVL.